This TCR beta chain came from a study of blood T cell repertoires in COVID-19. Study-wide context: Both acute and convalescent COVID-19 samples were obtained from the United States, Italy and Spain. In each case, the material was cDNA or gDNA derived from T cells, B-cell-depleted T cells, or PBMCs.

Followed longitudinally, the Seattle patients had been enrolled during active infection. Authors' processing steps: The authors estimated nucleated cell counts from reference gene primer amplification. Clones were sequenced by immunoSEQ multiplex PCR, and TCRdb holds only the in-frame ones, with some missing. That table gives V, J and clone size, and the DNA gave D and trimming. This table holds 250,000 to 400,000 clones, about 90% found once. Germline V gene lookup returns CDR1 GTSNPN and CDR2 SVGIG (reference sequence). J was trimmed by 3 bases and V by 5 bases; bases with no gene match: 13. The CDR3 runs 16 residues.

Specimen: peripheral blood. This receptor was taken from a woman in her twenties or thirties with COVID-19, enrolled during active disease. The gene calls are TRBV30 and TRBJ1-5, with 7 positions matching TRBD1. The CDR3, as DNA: TGTGCCTGGGAAGACAAGGGGACAGATCACAATCAGCCCCAGCATTTT. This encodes CAWEDKGTDHNQPQHF.